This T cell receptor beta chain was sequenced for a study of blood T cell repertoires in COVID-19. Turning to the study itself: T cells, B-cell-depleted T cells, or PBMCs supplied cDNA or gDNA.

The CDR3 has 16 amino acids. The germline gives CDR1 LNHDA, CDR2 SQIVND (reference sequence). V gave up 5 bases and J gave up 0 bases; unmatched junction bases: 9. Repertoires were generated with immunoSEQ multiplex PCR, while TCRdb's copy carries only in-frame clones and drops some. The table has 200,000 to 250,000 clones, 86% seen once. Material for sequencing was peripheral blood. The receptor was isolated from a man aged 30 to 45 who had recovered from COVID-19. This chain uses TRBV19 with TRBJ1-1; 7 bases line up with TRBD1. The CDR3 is CASSDWDSKLNTEAFF. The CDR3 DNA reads TGTGCCAGTAGTGACTGGGACAGCAAGTTGAACACTGAAGCTTTCTTT.